This T cell receptor (beta chain) was sequenced for a study of CD8 T cells in Susac syndrome. In the study overall: When blood was collected, patients with Susac syndrome were therapy-naive, were taking corticosteroids, or were receiving intravenous immunoglobulin alone.

An input of about 0.45 to 1 ug of RNA was subjected to reverse transcription using random hexamers. An immunoSEQ multiplex PCR generated amplified TCR beta CDR3 products spanning 54 Vbeta and 13 Jbeta. TCRdb analysed the immunoSEQ multiplex PCR reads with MiXCR anew, one entry per CDR3 protein. The sample lists some 96,000 distinct CDR3 sequences, 95% occurring once. Sequencing of TCR beta was performed on blood CD8+ T cells and on blood CD4+ T cells. Per the germline V gene, CDR1 is KGHSH and CDR2 is LQKENI. After removal of 2 bases from V and 6 bases from J, the junction contained 4 bases not matched to a gene. The length of the CDR3 is 16 residues.

The sequence came from a human donor with Susac syndrome. The specimen sequenced was CD8+ T cells from PBMCs. The chain is built from TRBV18 and TRBJ2-1, with TRBD2 matching over 13 bases. The CDR3 spells CASSPGLAGVGNEQFF. CDR3 sequence (DNA): TGTGCCAGCTCACCAGGACTAGCGGGAGTCGGCAATGAGCAGTTCTTC.